This TCR beta chain was found in a study of blood T cell repertoires in COVID-19. Across the study: Acute and convalescent COVID-19 samples came from the United States, Italy and Spain. PBMCs, B-cell-depleted T cells, or T cells provided the cDNA or gDNA that made up the material.

Trimming stripped 2 bases from V and 7 bases from J, with 14 bases between. Germline V lookup: CDR1 SGHTA, CDR2 FQGNSA. The CDR3 is 14 residues long. Original processing notes: Estimated nucleated cell counts came from reference gene primer amplification. Generated by immunoSEQ multiplex PCR, the TCRdb table keeps only in-frame clones and is missing some. V and J calls and clone size follow that table, whereas D and trimming were derived from the DNA. The sample records under 35,000 clones, 88% being singletons. This sequence originates from a human donor with active COVID-19. The donor label of this sample is uncertain. The J gene is TRBJ2-5, the V gene TRBV7-2, with D hard to call. The sequenced sample consisted of peripheral blood. CDR3 nucleotide sequence: TGTGCCAGCAGCTTATCGAGGCCGTCGGGGACCCAGTACTTC. Protein sequence: CASSLSRPSGTQYF.